This TCR beta chain was observed in a study of blood T cell repertoires in COVID-19. Across the study: The cDNA or gDNA used as material had been derived from T cells, B-cell-depleted T cells, or PBMCs.

Authors' analysis steps: Nucleated cell counts were estimated from reference gene primer amplification. Here immunoSEQ multiplex PCR was the method, and the copy in TCRdb shows in-frame clones only, minus some. V, J and clone size are taken as reported in that table, and D and trimming were inferred from the DNA itself. Of 150,000 to 200,000 clones listed, 85% are singletons. This clone was recorded a few times. This TCR came from a human donor with acute or convalescent COVID-19. The donor label of this sample is uncertain. Sequenced sample: peripheral blood.

CDR3: CASSYLPSGGHNEQFF. DNA for the CDR3: TGTGCCAGCAGTTACCTGCCTAGCGGGGGACACAATGAGCAGTTCTTC. The V and J genes are TRBV6-5 and TRBJ2-1; 10 bases agree with TRBD2. The CDR3 covers 16 residues. Germline loops: CDR1 MNHEY, CDR2 SVGAGI. V shed 2 bases, J shed 5 bases, and the junction held 6 bases outside the gene matches.